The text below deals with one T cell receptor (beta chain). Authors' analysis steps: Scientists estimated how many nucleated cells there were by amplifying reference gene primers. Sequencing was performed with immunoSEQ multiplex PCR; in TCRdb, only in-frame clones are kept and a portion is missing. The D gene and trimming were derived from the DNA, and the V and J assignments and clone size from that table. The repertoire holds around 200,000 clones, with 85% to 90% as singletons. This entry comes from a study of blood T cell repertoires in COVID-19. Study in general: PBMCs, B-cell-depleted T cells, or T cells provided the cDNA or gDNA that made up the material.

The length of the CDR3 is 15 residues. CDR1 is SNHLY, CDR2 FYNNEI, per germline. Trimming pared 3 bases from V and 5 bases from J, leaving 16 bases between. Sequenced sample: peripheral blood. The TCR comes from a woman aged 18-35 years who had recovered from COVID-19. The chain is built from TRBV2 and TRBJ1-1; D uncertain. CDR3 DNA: TGTGCCAGCAGTGACGCTCCAGCGGGGAAAACTGAAGCTTTCTTT. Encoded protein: CASSDAPAGKTEAFF.